The 10 T cell receptor beta chains below come from one sample, sequenced in a study of T cells in Graves' hyperthyroidism and ophthalmopathy. It was RNA transcripts that yielded the amplified TCR beta CDR3 regions. RT-PCR in the first round (using the HTBI primer set) targeted the TCR CDR3. Each CDR3 protein gets one entry after TCRdb re-called the multiplex PCR reads with MiXCR. The repertoire includes more than 500,000 distinct CDR3 sequences, approximately 44% of them detected once, and 15% to 20% sits in the top ten. The sequencing input was peripheral blood or thyroid tissue (not recorded which). The receptors stem from an adult woman with Graves' disease, either hyperthyroidism or ophthalmopathy (not recorded which).

This clonotype turned up a few times. This sequence joins TRBV10-3 and TRBJ2-1; possibly TRBD1 or TRBD2 for D (5 bases each). The CDR3 runs to 15 residues. The germline V gene has CDR1 ENHRY and CDR2 SYGVKD. Trimming removed 6 bases from V and 0 bases from J, with 12 bases in between. The CDR3 spells CAIRAPGSSYNEQFF. CDR3 sequence (DNA): TGTGCCATCAGGGCCCCAGGGAGCTCCTACAATGAGCAGTTCTTC.

This clonotype was seen many times. The chain combines TRBV27 with TRBJ2-5; no clear D. The germline V and J ends were trimmed by 4 bases and 3 bases, with 9 bases remaining between them. The CDR3 is 13 amino acids. Germline V gives CDR1 MNHEY, CDR2 SMNVEV (reference sequence). CDR3 amino acids: CASSSGSEETQYF. The CDR3 region has the DNA TGTGCCAGCAGTTCCGGGTCCGAAGAGACCCAGTACTTC.

The J gene is TRBJ1-1, the V gene TRBV27; D is undetermined. The CDR3 covers 11 residues. Trimming took 7 bases from V and 11 from J, leaving 14 bases between them. Germline V gene sequence: CDR1 MNHEY, CDR2 SMNVEV (reference sequence). The CDR3 region is CASKSVGRAFF. DNA of the CDR3: TGTGCCAGCAAATCGGTAGGGAGGGCTTTCTTT.

Regarding this clonotype: A read error may produce the germline difference seen at one junction end. The V and J genes are TRBV7-9 and TRBJ2-7; D unresolved. Germline V gives CDR1 SEHNR, CDR2 FQNEAQ (reference sequence). The CDR3 contains 15 residues. CDR3 coding DNA: TGCGCCAGCAGCCAAGCCGACATGGTTAGTTACGAGCAGTACTTC. This codes for CASSQADMVSYEQYF.

This clonotype appeared once. Being one base from a much bigger clone, this may be a read error. The chain employs TRBV5-1 and TRBJ2-5, with 7 bases matching TRBD1. The CDR3 has 15 residues. Germline lookup yields CDR1 SGHRS and CDR2 YFSETQ. The CDR3 loop reads CASSLSTGVQEAQYF. The CDR3 nucleotides are TGCGCCAGCAGCTTGAGTACAGGGGTCCAAGAGGCCCAGTACTTC.

This clonotype appeared many times. This chain uses TRBV7-2 with TRBJ2-5, with D perhaps being TRBD1 or TRBD2 (6 bases each). Germline CDR1 SGHTA, CDR2 FQGNSA. CDR3 length equals 15 residues. The V and J ends lost 5 bases and 0 bases respectively, with 13 bases between them. CDR3 nucleotide sequence: TGTGCCAGCAGCCCTGCGGGACAAAACCAAGAGACCCAGTACTTC. Translated: CASSPAGQNQETQYF.

A word on this clonotype: A read error may account for a junction end that differs from germline. The CDR3 region is CPSQVRNQPQHF. The CDR3 nucleotides are TGTCCCAGCCAAGTGAGAAATCAGCCCCAGCATTTT. The V and J genes are TRBV2 and TRBJ1-5; D call uncertain. The length of the CDR3 is 12 residues. Germline V lookup: CDR1 SNHLY, CDR2 FYNNEI.

The chain has TRBV4-1 and TRBJ2-7; TRBD2 aligns across 9 bases. This CDR3 region has 15 residues. After removal of 4 bases from V and 1 base from J, the junction contained 5 bases not matched to a gene. Germline V gives CDR1 MGHRA, CDR2 YSYEKL. CDR3 region: CASSPTTSGSYEQYF. In DNA, the CDR3 is TGCGCCAGCAGCCCAACGACTAGCGGATCCTACGAGCAGTACTTC.

The CDR3: CASSPAGSSSPLHF. The CDR3 coding sequence is TGTGCCAGCAGCCCCGCGGGAAGTAGTTCACCCCTCCACTTT. The chain combines TRBV7-2 with TRBJ1-6; D gene uncertain. This CDR3 has 14 residues. V lost 5 bases, J lost 9 bases, and 14 bases lay in between. Germline values: CDR1 SGHTA, CDR2 FQGNSA.

V gene TRBV29-1 combines with J gene TRBJ1-2; 8 nucleotides align to TRBD1. Germline trimming cut 4 bases from V and 6 bases from J; bases unmatched to any gene: 4. CDR1 is SQVTM and CDR2 is ANQGSEA in the germline V gene. This CDR3 region has 12 residues. Here the CDR3 reads CSVVGGQDGYTF. In DNA form, the CDR3 reads TGCAGCGTTGTTGGGGGACAGGATGGCTACACCTTC. Full variable domain (rest looked up from reference TRBV29-1 and TRBJ1-2): SAVISQKPSRDICQRGTSLTIQCQVDSQVTMMFWYRQQPGQSLTLIATANQGSEATYESGFVIDKFPISRPNLTFSTLTVSNMSPEDSSIYLCSVVGGQDGYTFGSGTRLTVV.